This TCR beta chain was sequenced in a study of blood T cell repertoires in COVID-19. In the study overall: The United States, Italy and Spain were the sources of the acute and convalescent COVID-19 samples. Sources were T cells, B-cell-depleted T cells, or PBMCs; the material itself was cDNA or gDNA.

CDR1 is SSHAT and CDR2 is FNYEAQ in the germline V gene (reference sequence). The CDR3 is made up of 14 amino acids. Per the authors' pipeline: Quantification of nucleated cells was approximated via reference gene primer amplification. Profiled with immunoSEQ multiplex PCR; TCRdb holds only in-frame clones, not every one. V, J and clone size reflect that table, while D and trimming were determined from the DNA. Of over 50,000 clones listed, 80% to 90% are singletons. Points on this clone: At one end the junction does not follow the germline gene, possibly because of a read error.

The sequenced sample was peripheral blood. The V call is TRBV7-7, the J call TRBJ2-2, with D perhaps matching TRBD1 (5 bases). The receptor was isolated from a man aged 60 to 75 with acute or convalescent COVID-19. CDR3 DNA sequence: TGTGCTAGCAGCTTACAGACAGCTAGCGGGGAGCTGTTTTTT. Its translation is CASSLQTASGELFF.